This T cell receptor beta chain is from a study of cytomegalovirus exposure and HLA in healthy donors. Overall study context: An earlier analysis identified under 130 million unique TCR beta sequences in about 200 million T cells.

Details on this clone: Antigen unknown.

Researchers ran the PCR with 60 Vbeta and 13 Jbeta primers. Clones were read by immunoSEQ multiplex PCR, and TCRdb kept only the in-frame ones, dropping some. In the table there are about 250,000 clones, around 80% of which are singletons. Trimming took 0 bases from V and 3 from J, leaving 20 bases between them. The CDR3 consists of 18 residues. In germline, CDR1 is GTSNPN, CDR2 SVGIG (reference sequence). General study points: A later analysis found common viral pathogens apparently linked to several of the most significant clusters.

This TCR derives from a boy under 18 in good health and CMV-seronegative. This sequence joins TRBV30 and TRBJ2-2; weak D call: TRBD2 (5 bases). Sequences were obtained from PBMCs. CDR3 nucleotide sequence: TGTGCCTGGAGTGTAGGTCCTCCGGGGTTAGGGTACACCGGGGAGCTGTTTTTT. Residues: CAWSVGPPGLGYTGELFF.